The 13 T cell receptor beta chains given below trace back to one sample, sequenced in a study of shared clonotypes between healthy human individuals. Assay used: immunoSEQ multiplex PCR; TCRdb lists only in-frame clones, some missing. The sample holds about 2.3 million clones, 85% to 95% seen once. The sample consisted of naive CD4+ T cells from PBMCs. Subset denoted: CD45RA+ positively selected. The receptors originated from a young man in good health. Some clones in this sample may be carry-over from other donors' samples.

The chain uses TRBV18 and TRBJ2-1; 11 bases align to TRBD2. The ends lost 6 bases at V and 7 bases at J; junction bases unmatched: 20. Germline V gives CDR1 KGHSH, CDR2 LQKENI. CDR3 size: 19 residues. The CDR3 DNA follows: TGTGCCAGCTCCAACGACGATGGTTATAGCGGGAGGGCCCGGAATGAGCAGTTCTTC. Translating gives CASSNDDGYSGRARNEQFF.

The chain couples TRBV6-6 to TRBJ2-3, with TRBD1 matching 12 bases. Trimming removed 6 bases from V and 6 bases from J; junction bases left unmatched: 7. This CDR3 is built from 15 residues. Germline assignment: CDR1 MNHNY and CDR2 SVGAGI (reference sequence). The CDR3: CASSLRDRGQDTQYF. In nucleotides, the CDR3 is TGTGCCAGCAGCCTCCGGGACAGGGGGCAGGATACGCAGTATTTT.

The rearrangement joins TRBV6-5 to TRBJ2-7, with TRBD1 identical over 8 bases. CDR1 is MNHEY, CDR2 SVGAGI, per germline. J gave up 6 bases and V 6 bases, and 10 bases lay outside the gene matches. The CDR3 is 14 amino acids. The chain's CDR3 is CASRPPAGGSEQYF. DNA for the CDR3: TGTGCCAGCAGACCCCCCGCAGGGGGCTCCGAGCAGTACTTC.

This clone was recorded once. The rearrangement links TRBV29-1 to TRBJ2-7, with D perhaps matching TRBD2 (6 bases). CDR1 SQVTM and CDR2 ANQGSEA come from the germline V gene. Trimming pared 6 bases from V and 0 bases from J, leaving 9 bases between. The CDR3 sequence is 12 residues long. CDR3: CSVLAISYEQYF. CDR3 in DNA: TGCAGCGTGCTAGCGATCTCCTACGAGCAGTACTTC.

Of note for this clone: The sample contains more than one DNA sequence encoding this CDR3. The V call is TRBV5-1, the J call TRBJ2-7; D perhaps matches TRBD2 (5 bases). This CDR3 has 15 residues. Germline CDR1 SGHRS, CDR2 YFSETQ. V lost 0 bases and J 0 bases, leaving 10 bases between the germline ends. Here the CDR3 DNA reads TGCGCCAGCAGCTTGGACGGACTGAGCTCCTACGAGCAGTACTTC. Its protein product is CASSLDGLSSYEQYF.

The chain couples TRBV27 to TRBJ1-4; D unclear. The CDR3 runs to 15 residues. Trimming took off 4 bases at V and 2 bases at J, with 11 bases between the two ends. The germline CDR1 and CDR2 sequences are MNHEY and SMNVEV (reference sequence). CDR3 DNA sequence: TGTGCCAGCAGTTCCAAGGGAGTGACTAATGAAAAACTGTTTTTT. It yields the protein CASSSKGVTNEKLFF.

The CDR3: CASSSLGSAGEKLFF. The DNA of the CDR3 is TGCGCCAGCAGCTCGTTAGGCTCTGCCGGTGAAAAACTGTTTTTT. The V and J genes are TRBV5-1 and TRBJ1-4; no definite D call. The germline V gene encodes CDR1 SGHRS and CDR2 YFSETQ. The length of the CDR3 is 15 residues. Trimming removed 3 bases at V and 7 bases at J, with 16 bases between. Drawing the rest from reference TRBV5-1 and TRBJ1-4, the complete variable domain is KAGVTQTPRYLIKTRGQQVTLSCSPISGHRSVSWYQQTPGQGLQFLFEYFSETQRNKGNFPGRFSGRQFSNSRSEMNVSTLELGDSALYLCASSSLGSAGEKLFFGSGTQLSVL.

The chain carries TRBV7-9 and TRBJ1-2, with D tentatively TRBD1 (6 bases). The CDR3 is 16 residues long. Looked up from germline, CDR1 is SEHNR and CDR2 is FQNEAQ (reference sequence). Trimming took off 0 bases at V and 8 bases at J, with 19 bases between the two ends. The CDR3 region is CASSLAERQERIGYTF. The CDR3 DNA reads TGTGCCAGCAGCTTAGCTGAGAGACAGGAGAGGATCGGCTACACCTTC.

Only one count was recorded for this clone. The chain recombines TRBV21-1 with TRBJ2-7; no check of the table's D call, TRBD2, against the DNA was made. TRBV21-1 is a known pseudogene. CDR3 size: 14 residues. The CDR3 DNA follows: TGTGCCAGCAGCAAGAATAGCGGGAGGGACGAGCAGTACTTC. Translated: CASSKNSGRDEQYF.

CDR3 in DNA: TGTGCCATCAAAACCCAGGGGGCGGGTGGCTACACCTTC. Protein sequence: CAIKTQGAGGYTF. The chain is built from TRBV10-3 and TRBJ1-2; 8 nucleotides line up with TRBD1. This CDR3 has 13 amino acids. Germline loops: CDR1 ENHRY, CDR2 SYGVKD. Trimming took 7 bases from V and 7 from J; bases not matched to a gene: 8.

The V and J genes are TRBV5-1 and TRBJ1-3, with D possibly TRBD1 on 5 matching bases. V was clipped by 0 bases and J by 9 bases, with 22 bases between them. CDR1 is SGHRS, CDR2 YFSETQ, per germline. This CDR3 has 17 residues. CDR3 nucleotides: TGCGCCAGCAGCTTGGGGGCCTTCTCCAGGGATTTTACCACCATATATTTT. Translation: CASSLGAFSRDFTTIYF.

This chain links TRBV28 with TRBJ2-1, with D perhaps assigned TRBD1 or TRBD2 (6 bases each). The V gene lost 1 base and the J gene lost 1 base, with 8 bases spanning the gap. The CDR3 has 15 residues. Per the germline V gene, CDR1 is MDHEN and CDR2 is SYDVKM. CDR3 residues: CASSLSGASYNEQFF. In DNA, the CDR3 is TGTGCCAGCAGTTTATCGGGGGCATCCTACAATGAGCAGTTCTTC.

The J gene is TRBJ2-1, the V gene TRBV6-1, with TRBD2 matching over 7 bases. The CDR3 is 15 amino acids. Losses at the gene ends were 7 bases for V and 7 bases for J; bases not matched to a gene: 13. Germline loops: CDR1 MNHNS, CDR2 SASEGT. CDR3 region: CASTHGRPSWNEQFF. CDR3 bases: TGTGCCAGCACCCACGGGAGGCCTTCATGGAATGAGCAGTTCTTC.